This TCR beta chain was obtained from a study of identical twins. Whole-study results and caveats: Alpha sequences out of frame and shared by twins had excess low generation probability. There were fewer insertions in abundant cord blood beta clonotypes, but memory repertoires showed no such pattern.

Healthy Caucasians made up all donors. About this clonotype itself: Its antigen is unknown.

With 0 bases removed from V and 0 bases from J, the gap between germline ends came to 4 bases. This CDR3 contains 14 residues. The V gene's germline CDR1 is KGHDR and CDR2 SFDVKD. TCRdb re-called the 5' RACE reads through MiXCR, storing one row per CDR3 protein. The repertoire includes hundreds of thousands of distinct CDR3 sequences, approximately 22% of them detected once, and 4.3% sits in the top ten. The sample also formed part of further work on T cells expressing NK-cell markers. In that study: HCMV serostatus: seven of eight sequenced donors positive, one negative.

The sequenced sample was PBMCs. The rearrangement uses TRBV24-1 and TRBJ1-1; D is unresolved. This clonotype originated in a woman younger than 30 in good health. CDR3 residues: CATSDLRLNTEAFF. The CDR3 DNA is TGTGCCACCAGTGATTTGCGGCTGAACACTGAAGCTTTCTTT.